This T cell receptor beta chain derives from a study of blood T cell repertoires in COVID-19. The overall study: Sample material is recorded as cDNA or gDNA derived from T cells, B-cell-depleted T cells, or PBMCs.

V was trimmed by 1 base and J by 3 bases, leaving 8 bases between them. CDR3 length: 14 amino acids. CDR1 and CDR2 (germline): KGHDR, SFDVKD. Clones were sequenced by immunoSEQ multiplex PCR, and TCRdb holds only the in-frame ones, with some missing. The sample consists of a few hundred thousand clones, about four fifths of them appearing once. Cohorts were based on clinical histories the participants reported. Exposed volunteers were people who met a COVID-19 case within 2 weeks before study entry. The J gene is TRBJ1-2, the V gene TRBV24-1; D unresolved. This sequence was found in a man aged 35 to 55 who had been exposed to COVID-19. Specimen: PBMCs or T cells enriched from blood (not recorded which). The CDR3 loop reads CATSDLFRHYGYTF. CDR3 bases: TGTGCCACCAGTGATTTATTCCGTCACTATGGCTACACCTTC.